Given below is one T cell receptor (beta chain) in context. V was clipped by 0 bases and J by 4 bases, with 12 bases between them. Germline values: CDR1 SGHTA, CDR2 FQGTGA. This CDR3 region has 15 residues. The data derive from a study of cytomegalovirus exposure and HLA in healthy donors. Some clones are missing from TCRdb's copy, which holds only in-frame ones; the method was immunoSEQ multiplex PCR. The table has fewer than 250,000 clones, approximately 82% seen once. The source is a woman aged 18-29 years in good health and CMV-seronegative. The sample comprised PBMCs. The chain couples TRBV7-3 to TRBJ1-1; D unclear. The CDR3 region has the DNA TGTGCCAGCAGCTTAACGTCCTCCAGGCTCACTGAAGCTTTCTTT. This codes for CASSLTSSRLTEAFF.